This TCR beta chain was profiled in a study of blood T cell repertoires in COVID-19. Background on the study: The United States, Italy and Spain supplied acute and convalescent COVID-19 samples. Nucleic acid was either cDNA or gDNA, and it came from T cells, B-cell-depleted T cells, or PBMCs.

Patients at the Seattle site were enrolled during active infection and followed longitudinally. Authors' analysis steps: Amplified reference gene primers provided the basis for estimating nucleated cell counts. The repertoire was sequenced with immunoSEQ multiplex PCR; TCRdb's copy has only in-frame clones and lacks some. The D gene and trimming were derived from the DNA, and the V and J assignments and clone size from that table. In the table there are nearly 200,000 clones, around 85% of which are singletons. The TCR sequence derives from a man in his sixties with COVID-19, enrolled during active disease. The specimen sequenced was peripheral blood.

The CDR3 nucleotides read TGTGCCAGCAGTTACCTCTTCCGGACAGGGGATCCTTACGAGCAGTACTTC. Protein product: CASSYLFRTGDPYEQYF. The chain carries TRBV6-2 or TRBV6-3 and TRBJ2-7; 9 bases are shared with TRBD1. CDR3 length: 17 residues. Germline V lookup: CDR1 MNHEY, CDR2 SVGEGT. J gave up 4 bases and V 2 bases, and 12 bases lay outside the gene matches.